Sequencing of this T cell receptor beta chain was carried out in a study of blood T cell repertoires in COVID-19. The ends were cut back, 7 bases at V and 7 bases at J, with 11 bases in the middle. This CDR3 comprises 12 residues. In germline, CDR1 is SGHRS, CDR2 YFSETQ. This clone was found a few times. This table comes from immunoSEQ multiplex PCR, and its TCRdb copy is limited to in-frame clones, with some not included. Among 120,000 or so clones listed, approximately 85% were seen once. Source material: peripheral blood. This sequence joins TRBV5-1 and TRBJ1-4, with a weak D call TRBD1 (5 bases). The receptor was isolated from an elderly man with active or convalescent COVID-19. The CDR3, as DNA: TGCGCCAGCGCTCAGCAGGGTGAAAAACTGTTTTTT. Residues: CASAQQGEKLFF. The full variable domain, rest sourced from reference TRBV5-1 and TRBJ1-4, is KAGVTQTPRYLIKTRGQQVTLSCSPISGHRSVSWYQQTPGQGLQFLFEYFSETQRNKGNFPGRFSGRQFSNSRSEMNVSTLELGDSALYLCASAQQGEKLFFGSGTQLSVL.